The rows below give T cell receptor beta chains drawn from one sample of a study of T cell responses to AZD1222 COVID-19 vaccine. The repertoire was sequenced with immunoSEQ multiplex PCR; TCRdb's copy has only in-frame clones and lacks some. This table holds 99,000 or so clones, approximately 89% found once. Sequencing used peripheral blood, obtained on day 0 of AZD1222 vaccination. The receptors were gathered from an adult in good health. Both conserved end residues are part of each CDR3. Each record gives: V gene, J gene, D gene, clone size, CDR3 protein, CDR3 DNA. D genes are given only for firm matches. The listing skips clone size in some rows; elsewhere it reads once, few, many or a size class.

TRBV13	TRBJ2-7	TRBD1	NA	CASSLGSPGQGSYEQYF	TGTGCCAGCAGCTTAGGAAGTCCGGGACAGGGCTCCTACGAGCAGTACTTC
TRBV27	TRBJ2-3	NA	NA	CASSYAEKDLRNGDTQYF	TGTGCCAGCAGTTACGCAGAAAAAGATTTGAGAAACGGAGATACGCAGTATTTT
TRBV11-2	TRBJ2-5	TRBD2	NA	CASSSGTSGGQETQYF	TGTGCCAGCAGCTCAGGGACTAGCGGGGGGCAAGAGACCCAGTACTTC
TRBV28	TRBJ1-5	NA	NA	CASSYAGNQPQHF	TGTGCCAGCAGTTACGCAGGCAATCAGCCCCAGCATTTT
TRBV7-9	TRBJ1-1	NA	NA	CASSMRADTEAFF	TGTGCCAGCAGCATGAGGGCCGACACTGAAGCTTTCTTT
TRBV12-3/TRBV12-4	TRBJ1-1	NA	NA	CASSLRGVAEAFF	TGTGCCAGCAGTTTAAGGGGAGTTGCTGAAGCTTTCTTT
TRBV29-1	TRBJ1-5	NA	NA	CSVEDKSLTQHF	TGCAGCGTTGAAGATAAAAGTTTGACCCAGCATTTT
TRBV4-2	TRBJ1-1	NA	many	CASSQDEGSSAEAFF	TGTGCCAGCAGCCAAGACGAGGGATCTAGTGCTGAAGCTTTCTTT
TRBV15	TRBJ2-7	TRBD2	NA	CATSVAGDPYEQYF	TGTGCCACCAGTGTAGCGGGAGACCCCTACGAGCAGTACTTC
TRBV7-2	TRBJ2-3	NA	NA	CASSLRGFDTQYF	TGTGCCAGCAGCTTAAGGGGTTTTGATACGCAGTATTTT